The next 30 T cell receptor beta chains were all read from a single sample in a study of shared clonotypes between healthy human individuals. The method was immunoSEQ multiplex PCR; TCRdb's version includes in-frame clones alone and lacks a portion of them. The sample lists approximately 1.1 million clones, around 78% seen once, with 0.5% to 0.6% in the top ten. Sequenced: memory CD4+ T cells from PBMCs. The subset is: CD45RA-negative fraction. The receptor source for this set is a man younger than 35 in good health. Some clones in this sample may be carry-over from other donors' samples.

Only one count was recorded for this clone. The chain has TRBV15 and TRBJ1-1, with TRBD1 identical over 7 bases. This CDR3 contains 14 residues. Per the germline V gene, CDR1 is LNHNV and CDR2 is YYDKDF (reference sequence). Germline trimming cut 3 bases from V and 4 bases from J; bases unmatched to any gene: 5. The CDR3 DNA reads TGTGCCACCAGCAGGGGACAGAGGGCCACTGAAGCTTTCTTT. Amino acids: CATSRGQRATEAFF.

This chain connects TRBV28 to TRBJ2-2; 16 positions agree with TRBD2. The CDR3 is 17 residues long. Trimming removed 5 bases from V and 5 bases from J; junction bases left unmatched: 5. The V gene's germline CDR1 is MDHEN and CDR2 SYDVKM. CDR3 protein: CASSEGLAGGWTGELFF. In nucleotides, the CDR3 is TGTGCCAGCAGTGAGGGACTAGCGGGAGGGTGGACCGGGGAGCTGTTTTTT.

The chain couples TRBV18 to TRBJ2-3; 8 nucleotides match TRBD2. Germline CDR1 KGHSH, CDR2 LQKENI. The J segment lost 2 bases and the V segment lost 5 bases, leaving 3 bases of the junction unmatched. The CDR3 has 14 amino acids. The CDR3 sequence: CASSERETTDTQYF. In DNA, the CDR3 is TGTGCCAGCTCAGAGCGGGAGACCACAGATACGCAGTATTTT.

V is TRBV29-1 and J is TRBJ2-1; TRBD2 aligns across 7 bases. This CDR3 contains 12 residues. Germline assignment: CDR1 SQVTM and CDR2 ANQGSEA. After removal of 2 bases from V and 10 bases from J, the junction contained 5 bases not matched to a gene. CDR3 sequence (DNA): TGCAGCGTTGAACCACCTAGCGGAGAGCAGTTCTTC. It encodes CSVEPPSGEQFF.

CDR3 amino acids: CASSSYYGYEQYF. Here the CDR3 DNA reads TGTGCCAGCAGCTCATACTATGGTTACGAGCAGTACTTC. J is TRBJ2-7 and V is TRBV7-3; no clear D. The V end lost 4 bases, the J end lost 4 bases, and 11 bases lay between the germline ends. The CDR3 consists of 13 residues. CDR1 is SGHTA and CDR2 is FQGTGA in the germline V gene.

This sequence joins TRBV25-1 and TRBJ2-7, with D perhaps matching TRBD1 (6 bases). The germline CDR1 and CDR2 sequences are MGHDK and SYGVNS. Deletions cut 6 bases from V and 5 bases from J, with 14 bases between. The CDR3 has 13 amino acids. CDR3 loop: CASRDSNRDEQYF. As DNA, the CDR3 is TGTGCCAGCAGGGACTCGAACAGGGACGAGCAGTACTTC.

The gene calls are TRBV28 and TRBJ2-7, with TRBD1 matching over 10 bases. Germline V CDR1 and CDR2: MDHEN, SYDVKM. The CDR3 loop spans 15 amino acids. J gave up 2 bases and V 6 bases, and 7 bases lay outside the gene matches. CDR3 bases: TGTGCCAGCAGGGGGGCGGGACAGGGGACCTACGAGCAGTACTTC. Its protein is CASRGAGQGTYEQYF.

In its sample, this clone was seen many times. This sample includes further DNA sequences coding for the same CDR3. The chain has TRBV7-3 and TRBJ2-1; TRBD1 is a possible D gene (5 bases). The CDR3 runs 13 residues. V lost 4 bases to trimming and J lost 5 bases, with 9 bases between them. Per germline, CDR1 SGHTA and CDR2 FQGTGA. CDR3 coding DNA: TGTGCCAGCAGCTCCGACAGAGACAATGAGCAGTTCTTC. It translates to CASSSDRDNEQFF.

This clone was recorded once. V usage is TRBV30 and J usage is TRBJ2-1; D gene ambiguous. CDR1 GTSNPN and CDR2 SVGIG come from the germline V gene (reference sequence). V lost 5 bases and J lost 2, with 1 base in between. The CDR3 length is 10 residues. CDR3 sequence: CAWAYNEQFF. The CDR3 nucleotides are TGTGCCTGGGCCTACAATGAGCAGTTCTTC.

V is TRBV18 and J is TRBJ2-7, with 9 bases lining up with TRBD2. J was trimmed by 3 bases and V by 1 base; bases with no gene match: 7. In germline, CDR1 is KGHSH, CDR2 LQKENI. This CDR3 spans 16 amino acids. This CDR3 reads CASSPLSGRLSYEQYF. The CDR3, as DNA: TGTGCCAGCTCACCACTGAGCGGGAGGTTAAGCTACGAGCAGTACTTC.

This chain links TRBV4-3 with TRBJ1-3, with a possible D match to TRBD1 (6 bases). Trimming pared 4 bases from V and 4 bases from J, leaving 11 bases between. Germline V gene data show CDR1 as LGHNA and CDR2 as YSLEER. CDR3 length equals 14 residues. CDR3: CASSRGHVGNTIYF. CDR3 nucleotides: TGCGCCAGCAGCCGGGGACACGTCGGAAACACCATATATTTT.

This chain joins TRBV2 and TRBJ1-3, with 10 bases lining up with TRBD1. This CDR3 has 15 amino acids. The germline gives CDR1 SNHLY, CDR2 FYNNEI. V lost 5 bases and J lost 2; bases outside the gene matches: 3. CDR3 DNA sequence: TGTGCCAGCAGTCGACAGGGGGCCACTGGAAACACCATATATTTT. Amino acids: CASSRQGATGNTIYF.

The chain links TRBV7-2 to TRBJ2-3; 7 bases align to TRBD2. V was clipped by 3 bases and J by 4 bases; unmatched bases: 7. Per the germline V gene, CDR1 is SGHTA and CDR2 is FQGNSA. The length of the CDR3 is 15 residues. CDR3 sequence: CASSFTGGRADTQYF. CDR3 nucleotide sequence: TGTGCCAGCAGCTTTACAGGAGGGAGGGCAGATACGCAGTATTTT.

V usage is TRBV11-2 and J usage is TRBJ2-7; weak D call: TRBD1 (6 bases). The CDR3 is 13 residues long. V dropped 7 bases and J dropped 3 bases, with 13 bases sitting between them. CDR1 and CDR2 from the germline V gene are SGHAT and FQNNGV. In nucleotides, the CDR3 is TGTGCCAGCATTTCCCCACAGGGCTACGAGCAGTACTTC. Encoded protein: CASISPQGYEQYF.

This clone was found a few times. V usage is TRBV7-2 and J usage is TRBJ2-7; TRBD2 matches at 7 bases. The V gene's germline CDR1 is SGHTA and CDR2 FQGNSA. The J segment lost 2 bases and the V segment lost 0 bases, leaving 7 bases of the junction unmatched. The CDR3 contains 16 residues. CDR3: CASSLASAGYTYEQYF. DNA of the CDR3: TGTGCCAGCAGCTTAGCCTCAGCGGGATACACCTACGAGCAGTACTTC.

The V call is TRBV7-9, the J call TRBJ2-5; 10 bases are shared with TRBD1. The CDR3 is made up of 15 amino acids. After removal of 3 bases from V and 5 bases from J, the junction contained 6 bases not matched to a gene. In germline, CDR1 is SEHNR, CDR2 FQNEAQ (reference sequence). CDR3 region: CASSLAGTGAETQYF. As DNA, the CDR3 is TGTGCCAGCAGCTTGGCCGGGACAGGGGCGGAGACCCAGTACTTC.

CDR3 amino acids: CASSSAQGAVEKLFF. DNA of the CDR3: TGTGCCAGCAGCTCGGCACAGGGGGCGGTTGAAAAACTGTTTTTT. J is TRBJ1-4 and V is TRBV5-4, with 9 nucleotides matching TRBD1. V shed 3 bases and J 7 bases; nucleotides not matched to a gene: 7. This CDR3 comprises 15 residues. CDR1 is SGHNT, CDR2 YYREEE, per germline (reference sequence).

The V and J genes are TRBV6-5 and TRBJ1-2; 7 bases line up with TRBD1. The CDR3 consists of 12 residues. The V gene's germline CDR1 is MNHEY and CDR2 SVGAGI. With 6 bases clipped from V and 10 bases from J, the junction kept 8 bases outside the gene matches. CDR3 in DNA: TGTGCCAGCAGGACAGGGCTTTTTTACTACACCTTC. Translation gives CASRTGLFYYTF.

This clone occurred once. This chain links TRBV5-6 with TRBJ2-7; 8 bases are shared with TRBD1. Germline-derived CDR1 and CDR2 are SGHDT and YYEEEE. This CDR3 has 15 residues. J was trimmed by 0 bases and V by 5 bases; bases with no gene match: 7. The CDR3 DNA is TGTGCCAGCAGACCTAGAGACAGGGGCTCCTACGAGCAGTACTTC. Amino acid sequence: CASRPRDRGSYEQYF.

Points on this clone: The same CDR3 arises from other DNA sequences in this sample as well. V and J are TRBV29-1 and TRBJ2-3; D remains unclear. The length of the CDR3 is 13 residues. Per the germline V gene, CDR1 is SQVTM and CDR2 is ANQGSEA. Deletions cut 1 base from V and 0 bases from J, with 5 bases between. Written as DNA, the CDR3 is TGCAGCGTTGAAGGGGGTAGCACAGATACGCAGTATTTT. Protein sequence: CSVEGGSTDTQYF.

The CDR3 protein is CASSPRTGMNTEAFF. The CDR3 nucleotides are TGTGCCAGCAGCCCCCGGACAGGGATGAACACTGAAGCTTTCTTT. This sequence joins TRBV11-1 and TRBJ1-1, with 8 positions matching TRBD1. The CDR3 contains 15 residues. The germline V gene encodes CDR1 SGHAT and CDR2 FQDESV (reference sequence). With 5 bases clipped from V and 0 bases from J, the junction kept 5 bases outside the gene matches.

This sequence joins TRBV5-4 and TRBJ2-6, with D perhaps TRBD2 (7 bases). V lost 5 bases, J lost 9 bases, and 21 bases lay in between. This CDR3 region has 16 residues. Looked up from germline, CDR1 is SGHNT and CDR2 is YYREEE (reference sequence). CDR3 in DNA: TGTGCCAGCAGTAAAGGCAACGGGGGGCCTTACAACGTCCTGACTTTC. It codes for CASSKGNGGPYNVLTF.

Here the CDR3 reads CASSPGTSGGPRETQYF. CDR3 nucleotides: TGTGCCAGCAGCCCCGGGACTAGCGGAGGGCCGAGGGAGACCCAGTACTTC. This rearrangement joins TRBV5-4 to TRBJ2-5; 11 bases are shared with TRBD2. CDR1 SGHNT and CDR2 YYREEE come from the germline V gene (reference sequence). Trimming removed 4 bases from V and 5 bases from J; junction bases left unmatched: 13. This CDR3 spans 17 amino acids.

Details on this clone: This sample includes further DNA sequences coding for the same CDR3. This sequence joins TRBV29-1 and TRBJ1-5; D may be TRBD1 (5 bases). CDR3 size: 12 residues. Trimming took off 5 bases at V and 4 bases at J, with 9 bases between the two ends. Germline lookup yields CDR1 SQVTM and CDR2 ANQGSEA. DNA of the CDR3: TGCAGCGTTCAGGGTTCGAATCAGCCCCAGCATTTT. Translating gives CSVQGSNQPQHF.

The CDR3 is CATSRGDPDGNTIYF. CDR3 in DNA: TGTGCCACCTCCAGGGGGGACCCTGATGGAAACACCATATATTTT. J is TRBJ1-3 and V is TRBV10-3; 7 bases are a match to TRBD1. The V and J ends lost 10 bases and 3 bases, in that order; junction bases with no gene match: 12. Germline CDR1 is ENHRY and CDR2 is SYGVKD. This CDR3 has 15 residues.

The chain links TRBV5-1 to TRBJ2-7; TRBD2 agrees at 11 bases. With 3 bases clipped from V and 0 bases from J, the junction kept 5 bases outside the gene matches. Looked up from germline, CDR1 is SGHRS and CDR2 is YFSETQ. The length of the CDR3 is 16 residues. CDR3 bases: TGCGCCAGCAGCTACAAGACTAGCGGGAACTCCTACGAGCAGTACTTC. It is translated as CASSYKTSGNSYEQYF.

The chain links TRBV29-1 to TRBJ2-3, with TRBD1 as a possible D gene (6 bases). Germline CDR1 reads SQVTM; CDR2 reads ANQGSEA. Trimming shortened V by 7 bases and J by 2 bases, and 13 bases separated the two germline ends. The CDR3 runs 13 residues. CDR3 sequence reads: CSGRDTFTDTQYF. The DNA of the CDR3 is TGCAGCGGTCGGGACACGTTCACAGATACGCAGTATTTT.

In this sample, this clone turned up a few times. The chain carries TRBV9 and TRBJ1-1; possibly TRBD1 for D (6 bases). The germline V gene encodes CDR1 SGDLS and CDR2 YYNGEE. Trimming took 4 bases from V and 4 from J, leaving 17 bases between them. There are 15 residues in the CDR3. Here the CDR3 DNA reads TGTGCCAGCAGCCCCGACGGCAGGGGAGGCACTGAAGCTTTCTTT. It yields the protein CASSPDGRGGTEAFF.

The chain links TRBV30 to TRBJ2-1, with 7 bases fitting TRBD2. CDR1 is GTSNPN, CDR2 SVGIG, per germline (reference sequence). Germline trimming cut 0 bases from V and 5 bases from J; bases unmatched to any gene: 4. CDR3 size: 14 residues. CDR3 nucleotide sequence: TGTGCCTGGAGTGTAGTCGGGAGGAACAATGAGCAGTTCTTC. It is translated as CAWSVVGRNNEQFF.

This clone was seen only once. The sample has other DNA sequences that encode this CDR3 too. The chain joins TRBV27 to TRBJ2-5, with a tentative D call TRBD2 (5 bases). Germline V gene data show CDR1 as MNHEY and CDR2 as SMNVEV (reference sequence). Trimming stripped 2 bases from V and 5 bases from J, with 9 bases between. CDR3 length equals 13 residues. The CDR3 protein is CASSLGPGETQYF. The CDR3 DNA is TGTGCCAGCAGTTTAGGGCCGGGGGAGACCCAGTACTTC.